Listed below are T cell receptor beta chains from one sample, sequenced in a study of technical replicates of blood from several donors. TCRdb keeps only in-frame clones here, not all; method: immunoSEQ multiplex PCR. The sample records more than 70,000 clones, 93% being singletons. Material for sequencing was T cells isolated from PBMCs. The receptors here all came from a human donor in good health. CDR3s include the opening cysteine and the closing phenylalanine or tryptophan. The order of the fields is clone size, D gene, V gene, J gene, CDR3 DNA, CDR3 protein. The D gene is left open where the match is weak. Some rows mark clone size as missing; the rest say once, few, many or name a class of expanded clone.

abundance: .
d_gene: .
v_gene: TRBV6-1
j_gene: TRBJ1-2
CDR3nt: TGTGCCAGCAAAATTCCCGCTACCTCCTATGGCTACACCTTC
CDR3aa: CASKIPATSYGYTF

abundance: .
d_gene: .
v_gene: TRBV5-8
j_gene: TRBJ1-5
CDR3nt: TGTGCCAGCAGCTTACCGGGTAGCAATCAGCCCCAGCATTTT
CDR3aa: CASSLPGSNQPQHF

abundance: .
d_gene: TRBD2
v_gene: TRBV4-2
j_gene: TRBJ2-7
CDR3nt: TGTGCCAGCAGCCAAGATGTCGGTAGCGGGAACTACGAGCAGTACTTC
CDR3aa: CASSQDVGSGNYEQYF

abundance: .
d_gene: .
v_gene: TRBV7-9
j_gene: TRBJ1-1
CDR3nt: TGTGCCAGCAGCTTAGGGTCAGACATGAACACTGAAGCTTTCTTT
CDR3aa: CASSLGSDMNTEAFF

abundance: .
d_gene: TRBD1
v_gene: TRBV6-1
j_gene: TRBJ2-7
CDR3nt: TGTGCCAGCACGTCGGGACAGACCTACGAGCAGTACTTC
CDR3aa: CASTSGQTYEQYF

abundance: .
d_gene: .
v_gene: TRBV7-9
j_gene: TRBJ1-1
CDR3nt: TGTGCCAGCAGCTTGTCGGGGGGGCCCAACACTGAAGCTTTCTTT
CDR3aa: CASSLSGGPNTEAFF

abundance: .
d_gene: .
v_gene: TRBV11-2
j_gene: TRBJ2-3
CDR3nt: TGTGCCAGCAGCTTCCCAGGAACCACAGATACGCAGTATTTT
CDR3aa: CASSFPGTTDTQYF

abundance: .
d_gene: .
v_gene: TRBV5-1
j_gene: TRBJ1-4
CDR3nt: TGCGCCAGCAACATGGGGACAAGTGATGAAAAACTGTTTTTT
CDR3aa: CASNMGTSDEKLFF

abundance: .
d_gene: TRBD2
v_gene: TRBV7-6
j_gene: TRBJ2-2
CDR3nt: TGTGCCTCCTCCCTCTGGACTAGCGGGGGGGTTCCCCTAAGGAGCACCGGGGAGCTGTTTTTT
CDR3aa: CASSLWTSGGVPLRSTGELFF

abundance: .
d_gene: TRBD1
v_gene: TRBV28
j_gene: TRBJ1-5
CDR3nt: TGTGCCAGCAGCCCTGGACAGGGTGGCGTTCAGCCCCAGCATTTT
CDR3aa: CASSPGQGGVQPQHF

abundance: .
d_gene: TRBD2
v_gene: TRBV5-1
j_gene: TRBJ2-3
CDR3nt: TGCGCCAGCAGCTGGAGGACTAGCGGGGTCACAGATACGCAGTATTTT
CDR3aa: CASSWRTSGVTDTQYF

abundance: .
d_gene: .
v_gene: TRBV5-1
j_gene: TRBJ1-4
CDR3nt: TGCGCCAGCAGCCCCGTCGAGGGAGCTAATGAAAAACTGTTTTTT
CDR3aa: CASSPVEGANEKLFF

abundance: .
d_gene: .
v_gene: TRBV5-1
j_gene: TRBJ2-5
CDR3nt: TGCGCCAGCAGCTTGGAGGGGCACGAGACCCAGTACTTC
CDR3aa: CASSLEGHETQYF

abundance: .
d_gene: TRBD2
v_gene: TRBV7-2
j_gene: TRBJ2-1
CDR3nt: TGTGCCAGCAGCTTAACTAGCGGGAGGTTGGATGAGCAGTTCTTC
CDR3aa: CASSLTSGRLDEQFF

abundance: once
d_gene: TRBD1
v_gene: TRBV6-1
j_gene: TRBJ2-5
CDR3nt: TGTGCCACGGACAGGGTCCAAGAGACCCAGTACTTC
CDR3aa: CATDRVQETQYF

abundance: .
d_gene: TRBD2
v_gene: TRBV2
j_gene: TRBJ2-3
CDR3nt: TGTGCCAGCAGTTTGGGACTAGCGGAAACTAGCACAGATACGCAGTATTTT
CDR3aa: CASSLGLAETSTDTQYF

abundance: .
d_gene: .
v_gene: TRBV7-9
j_gene: TRBJ1-4
CDR3nt: TGTGCCAGCAGCTTCGTGGGAGGCGATGAAAAACTGTTTTTT
CDR3aa: CASSFVGGDEKLFF

abundance: .
d_gene: TRBD2
v_gene: TRBV11-2
j_gene: TRBJ2-2
CDR3nt: TGTGCCAGCAGCACCATAGCGGGATCAACGAACACCGGGGAGCTGTTTTTT
CDR3aa: CASSTIAGSTNTGELFF

abundance: .
d_gene: .
v_gene: TRBV7-4
j_gene: TRBJ1-4
CDR3nt: TGTGCCAGCAGCTTAAATTACGGGTATGAAAAACTGTTTTTT
CDR3aa: CASSLNYGYEKLFF

abundance: .
d_gene: TRBD1
v_gene: TRBV7-9
j_gene: TRBJ2-7
CDR3nt: TGTGCCAGCAGCCCTCCCCCGGGGACAGGGACGTACGAGCAGTACTTC
CDR3aa: CASSPPPGTGTYEQYF

abundance: .
d_gene: TRBD1
v_gene: TRBV18
j_gene: TRBJ2-3
CDR3nt: TGTGCCAGCTCTGGGGACAGGGGGAGCACAGATACGCAGTATTTT
CDR3aa: CASSGDRGSTDTQYF

abundance: .
d_gene: .
v_gene: TRBV6-6
j_gene: TRBJ1-5
CDR3nt: TGTGCCAGCTCTCGGCAGGGCCTTATCAGCAATCAGCCCCAGCATTTT
CDR3aa: CASSRQGLISNQPQHF

abundance: .
d_gene: .
v_gene: TRBV13
j_gene: TRBJ2-1
CDR3nt: TGTGCCAGCAGCTTACGGCTAGCGCACTGGGGTTCTAATGAGCAGTTCTTC
CDR3aa: CASSLRLAHWGSNEQFF

abundance: .
d_gene: .
v_gene: TRBV12-2
j_gene: TRBJ2-1
CDR3nt: TGTGCAAGTCGCTCTCTACTAGCGGGACTTAACAATGAGCAGTTCTTC
CDR3aa: CASRSLLAGLNNEQFF

abundance: .
d_gene: .
v_gene: TRBV27
j_gene: TRBJ1-5
CDR3nt: TGTGCCAGCAGGTACACAGGCTCTGGTCAGCCCCAGCATTTT
CDR3aa: CASRYTGSGQPQHF

abundance: .
d_gene: TRBD2
v_gene: TRBV19
j_gene: TRBJ2-1
CDR3nt: TGTGCCAGTAGTATGTGGGGGGGGGACAATGAGCAGTTCTTC
CDR3aa: CASSMWGGDNEQFF

abundance: .
d_gene: TRBD2
v_gene: TRBV28
j_gene: TRBJ2-5
CDR3nt: TGTGCCAGCAGTTTGCCTCCGTTGGGACTAGCGGTGGGAGAGACCCAGTACTTC
CDR3aa: CASSLPPLGLAVGETQYF

abundance: .
d_gene: TRBD1
v_gene: TRBV4-1
j_gene: TRBJ2-7
CDR3nt: TGCGCCAGCAGTCTGGGACAGGGGATAGACGAGCAGTACTTC
CDR3aa: CASSLGQGIDEQYF

abundance: .
d_gene: .
v_gene: TRBV21-1
j_gene: TRBJ2-7
CDR3nt: TGTGCCAGCAGCAAAAGTCGAAACCGTCGGGTGCACGAGCAGTACTTC
CDR3aa: CASSKSRNRRVHEQYF

abundance: few
d_gene: TRBD1
v_gene: TRBV28
j_gene: TRBJ1-1
CDR3nt: TGTGCCAGCAGAGAACGGACAGGGTTGAACACTGAAGCTTTCTTT
CDR3aa: CASRERTGLNTEAFF

abundance: .
d_gene: TRBD1
v_gene: TRBV5-1
j_gene: TRBJ2-7
CDR3nt: TGCGCCAGCAGACCGGGACAGGCCTCCTACGAGCAGTACTTC
CDR3aa: CASRPGQASYEQYF

abundance: .
d_gene: .
v_gene: TRBV7-2
j_gene: TRBJ2-1
CDR3nt: TGTGCCAGCAGCTTAGCGCTGGGAGTCGCTGAGCAGTTCTTC
CDR3aa: CASSLALGVAEQFF

abundance: .
d_gene: TRBD2
v_gene: TRBV5-1
j_gene: TRBJ2-3
CDR3nt: TGCGCCAGCAGCTCCTTAGCGGGGGTTCTAGATACGCAGTATTTT
CDR3aa: CASSSLAGVLDTQYF

abundance: .
d_gene: TRBD2
v_gene: TRBV5-1
j_gene: TRBJ2-1
CDR3nt: TGCGCCAGCAGCTCAAACACCGGGACTAGACCTTCCAATGAGCAGTTCTTC
CDR3aa: CASSSNTGTRPSNEQFF

abundance: .
d_gene: .
v_gene: TRBV19
j_gene: TRBJ1-5
CDR3nt: TGTGCCAGTAGCCCGACAGGAGATAGCAATCAGCCCCAGCATTTT
CDR3aa: CASSPTGDSNQPQHF

abundance: .
d_gene: TRBD2
v_gene: TRBV9
j_gene: TRBJ2-3
CDR3nt: TGTGCCAGCAGCCCTCGGACTAGCGGGGGGCTCTCAGATACGCAGTATTTT
CDR3aa: CASSPRTSGGLSDTQYF